Detailed here is one T cell receptor (beta chain). It was with 60 Vbeta and 13 Jbeta primers that the PCR ran. Assay used: immunoSEQ multiplex PCR; TCRdb lists only in-frame clones, some missing. The table lists 200,000 to 250,000 clones, about 80% of them singletons, with 0.58% in the top ten. The data are from a study of cytomegalovirus exposure and HLA in healthy donors. This clonotype was obtained from a middle-aged woman in good health and CMV-seronegative. The sequenced sample was PBMCs.

CDR3 sequence: CASSLGTGNTIYF. CDR3 coding DNA: TGTGCCAGCAGCTTGGGCACTGGAAACACCATATATTTT. The V and J genes are TRBV7-9 and TRBJ1-3; D gene unclear. The CDR3 is 13 amino acids. In germline, CDR1 is SEHNR, CDR2 FQNEAQ (reference sequence). V shed 3 bases and J shed 2 bases, with 5 bases lying between them.